These 32 T cell receptor beta chains were all obtained from the same sample, sequenced in a study of vaccination effects on CD4 cells after COVID-19. The assay was immunoSEQ multiplex PCR, and TCRdb's table has in-frame clones only and misses some. Here the sample spans some 39,000 clones, around 76% being singletons. No antigen has been identified for these receptors. Investigators separated out CD4+ T cells once approximately 9 days of culture had passed. Sequences were derived from CD4+ T cells from PBMCs cultured without peptide, sampled before COVID-19 vaccination. These receptors originate from a human donor who received a COVID-19 vaccine.

The chain couples TRBV4-2 to TRBJ2-5; 13 nucleotides match TRBD2. The CDR3 length is 17 residues. J was trimmed by 5 bases and V by 0 bases; bases with no gene match: 6. Germline lookup yields CDR1 LGHNA and CDR2 YNFKEQ. The CDR3 DNA reads TGTGCCAGCAGCCAAGAAACTAGCGGGGGGGCCGGGGAGACCCAGTACTTC. Amino acid sequence: CASSQETSGGAGETQYF.

This clone is medium-sized. The chain joins TRBV18 to TRBJ1-1, with TRBD1 matching over 7 bases. Germline assignment: CDR1 KGHSH and CDR2 LQKENI. Losses at the gene ends were 2 bases for V and 4 bases for J; bases not matched to a gene: 10. The CDR3 loop spans 16 amino acids. The CDR3 DNA is TGTGCCAGCTCACCATACTCAACGGCAGGGGGCACTGAAGCTTTCTTT. This sequence encodes CASSPYSTAGGTEAFF.

The gene calls are TRBV9 and TRBJ2-3, with TRBD2 identical over 10 bases. Germline values: CDR1 SGDLS, CDR2 YYNGEE. The CDR3 is made up of 16 amino acids. Unmatched junction bases numbered 8, after V lost 0 bases and J lost 7 bases. The CDR3 bases are TGTGCCAGCAGCGTAGAACTAGCGGGGCCTATGTATACGCAGTATTTT. Translated: CASSVELAGPMYTQYF.

The V call is TRBV12-3 or TRBV12-4, the J call TRBJ1-1; D possibly corresponds to TRBD1 (6 bases). Between the trimmed V and J ends, which lost 3 bases and 5 bases, there was a span of 10 bases. CDR3 size: 13 residues. As DNA, the CDR3 is TGTGCCAGCAGTTTGGGGGGGCCGACTGAAGCTTTCTTT. This translates into CASSLGGPTEAFF.

The chain recombines TRBV4-1 with TRBJ2-3; D ambiguous. V gave up 0 bases and J gave up 4 bases, with 11 bases separating them. Looked up from germline, CDR1 is MGHRA and CDR2 is YSYEKL. This CDR3 region has 15 residues. In DNA, the CDR3 is TGCGCCAGCAGCCAAGATCGTCTAGTGGCAGATACGCAGTATTTT. The encoded protein is CASSQDRLVADTQYF.

This sequence joins TRBV5-1 and TRBJ1-3; D is possibly TRBD1 (5 bases). CDR1 SGHRS and CDR2 YFSETQ come from the germline V gene. V was shortened by 1 base and J by 0 bases, with 11 bases between the two germline ends. This CDR3 comprises 16 residues. The CDR3 coding sequence is TGCGCCAGCAGCTTGATCCAGGGTTTCTCTGGAAACACCATATATTTT. Protein sequence: CASSLIQGFSGNTIYF.

The CDR3 here is CASSQPGINSPLHF. The CDR3 nucleotides are TGTGCCAGCAGCCAGCCGGGGATTAATTCACCCCTCCACTTT. The gene calls are TRBV6-5 and TRBJ1-6; D gene uncertain. The CDR3 extends over 14 amino acids. V lost 6 bases and J lost 6, with 12 bases in between. In germline, CDR1 is MNHEY, CDR2 SVGAGI.

This chain uses TRBV5-1 with TRBJ2-5; 8 nucleotides agree with TRBD2. The germline V gene encodes CDR1 SGHRS and CDR2 YFSETQ. V was pared by 0 bases and J by 5 bases, with 3 bases of the junction left unmatched. The CDR3 spans 14 residues. The CDR3 spells CASSLGPSGETQYF. CDR3 DNA: TGCGCCAGCAGCTTGGGGCCTAGCGGGGAGACCCAGTACTTC.

The sample holds a few counts of this clone. V and J are TRBV2 and TRBJ2-5; no clear D gene. The V end lost 3 bases, the J end lost 5 bases, and 10 bases lay between the germline ends. Germline V gene data show CDR1 as SNHLY and CDR2 as FYNNEI. This CDR3 is 13 amino acids long. In nucleotides, the CDR3 is TGTGCCAGCAGTGATCGGACGCGCGAGACCCAGTACTTC. As protein: CASSDRTRETQYF.

V and J are TRBV4-1 and TRBJ1-3, with TRBD1 as a possible D gene (6 bases). Trimming cost V 2 bases and J 0 bases, with 14 bases left between them. CDR1 is MGHRA, CDR2 YSYEKL, per germline. The CDR3 sequence is 17 residues long. The CDR3 nucleotides read TGCGCCAGCAGCCAATGGGGGACACGGGGCTCTGGAAACACCATATATTTT. Its protein product is CASSQWGTRGSGNTIYF.

CDR3 sequence: CASSLGTSGLSSYNEQFF. CDR3 bases: TGTGCCAGCAGCTTAGGGACTAGCGGGTTAAGCTCCTACAATGAGCAGTTCTTC. J is TRBJ2-1 and V is TRBV7-9, with 11 bases fitting TRBD2. V gave up 1 base and J gave up 0 bases; unmatched junction bases: 5. CDR1 and CDR2 from the germline V gene are SEHNR and FQNEAQ (reference sequence). The CDR3 is made up of 18 amino acids. Drawing the rest from reference TRBV7-9 and TRBJ2-1, the complete variable domain is DTGVSQNPRHKITKRGQNVTFRCDPISEHNRLYWYRQTLGQGPEFLTYFQNEAQLEKSRLLSDRFSAERPKGSFSTLEIQRTEQGDSAMYLCASSLGTSGLSSYNEQFFGPGTRLTVL.

The table lists this clone with a few counts. The rearrangement uses TRBV6-1 and TRBJ1-1; no clear D. The V end was cut by 1 base, the J end by 1 base, with 7 bases between. The CDR3 has 14 amino acids. Germline-derived CDR1 and CDR2 are MNHNS and SASEGT. This chain's CDR3 is CASSEGVGNTEAFF. CDR3 bases: TGTGCCAGCAGTGAAGGGGTGGGGAACACTGAAGCTTTCTTT.

J is TRBJ1-1 and V is TRBV6-2 or TRBV6-3, with unresolved D. Germline V lookup: CDR1 MNHEY, CDR2 SVGEGT. Trimming pared 5 bases from V and 3 bases from J, leaving 4 bases between. This CDR3 contains 11 residues. The CDR3 spells CASSSHTEAFF. In nucleotides, the CDR3 is TGTGCCAGCAGTAGCCACACTGAAGCTTTCTTT.

V is TRBV27 and J is TRBJ2-7; D might be TRBD1 (5 bases). The germline V gene has CDR1 MNHEY and CDR2 SMNVEV (reference sequence). The V gene lost 6 bases and the J gene lost 4 bases, with 13 bases spanning the gap. This CDR3 has 13 residues. CDR3 sequence: CASRRISGYEQYV. The CDR3 nucleotides read TGTGCCAGCAGGCGAATTTCAGGGTACGAGCAGTACGTC.

V and J are TRBV5-1 and TRBJ2-1, with TRBD2 identical over 10 bases. Germline-derived CDR1 and CDR2 are SGHRS and YFSETQ. The CDR3 is 17 residues long. The ends lost 3 bases at V and 9 bases at J; junction bases unmatched: 15. CDR3 amino acids: CASSSRSGGAVFPEQFF. CDR3 nucleotides: TGCGCCAGCAGCTCCAGGAGCGGGGGGGCCGTGTTTCCTGAGCAGTTCTTC.

The chain uses TRBV4-3 and TRBJ2-1; D may be TRBD1 (6 bases). CDR3 length equals 13 residues. The V gene's germline CDR1 is LGHNA and CDR2 YSLEER. V was clipped by 0 bases and J by 8 bases, with 8 bases between them. The CDR3 region is CASSQDRGYEQFF. For the CDR3, the DNA is TGCGCCAGCAGCCAAGATAGGGGGTATGAGCAGTTCTTC.

The rearrangement joins TRBV5-5 to TRBJ1-5; TRBD1 might be the D (6 bases). Germline V gene data show CDR1 as SGHKS and CDR2 as YYEKEE (reference sequence). V was shortened by 3 bases and J by 3 bases, with 13 bases between the two germline ends. The CDR3 has 15 residues. The CDR3 here is CASSSSWGLNQPQHF. The CDR3 nucleotides are TGTGCCAGCAGCTCGTCCTGGGGGCTCAATCAGCCCCAGCATTTT.

The V gene is TRBV11-2, the J gene TRBJ2-2, with no clear D. V lost 2 bases to trimming and J lost 6 bases, with 7 bases between them. The V gene's germline CDR1 is SGHAT and CDR2 FQNNGV. This CDR3 region has 13 residues. The CDR3 loop reads CASSLYASGELFF. CDR3 in DNA: TGTGCCAGCAGCTTATACGCCTCCGGGGAGCTGTTTTTT.

This chain links TRBV6-5 with TRBJ1-1; D is perhaps TRBD1 (6 bases). V shed 6 bases and J shed 1 base, with 12 bases lying between them. The CDR3 contains 14 residues. The germline CDR1 and CDR2 sequences are MNHEY and SVGAGI. The chain's CDR3 is CASRRTATNTEAFF. In DNA form, the CDR3 reads TGTGCCAGCAGAAGGACAGCGACGAACACTGAAGCTTTCTTT.

The chain has TRBV2 and TRBJ1-1; TRBD1 is a possible D gene (5 bases). The germline V gene has CDR1 SNHLY and CDR2 FYNNEI. V lost 2 bases to trimming and J lost 1 base, with 5 bases between them. CDR3 length equals 13 residues. The DNA of the CDR3 is TGTGCCAGCAGTGAACAGGGGAACACTGAAGCTTTCTTT. Protein product: CASSEQGNTEAFF. The variable domain in full, completed from reference TRBV2 and TRBJ1-1, reads EPEVTQTPSHQVTQMGQEVILRCVPISNHLYFYWYRQILGQKVEFLVSFYNNEISEKSEIFDDQFSVERPDGSNFTLKIRSTKLEDSAMYFCASSEQGNTEAFFGQGTRLTVV.

The V call is TRBV9, the J call TRBJ1-1; no clear D gene. Germline V gene sequence: CDR1 SGDLS, CDR2 YYNGEE. There are 14 residues in the CDR3. Trimming cost V 0 bases and J 1 base, with 7 bases left between them. The CDR3 DNA is TGTGCCAGCAGCGTAGCTTTGGGGAACACTGAAGCTTTCTTT. Its translation: CASSVALGNTEAFF. Full variable domain (remainder filled in from reference TRBV9 and TRBJ1-1): DSGVTQTPKHLITATGQRVTLRCSPRSGDLSVYWYQQSLDQGLQFLIQYYNGEERAKGNILERFSAQQFPDLHSELNLSSLELGDSALYFCASSVALGNTEAFFGQGTRLTVV.

This rearrangement joins TRBV3-1 (or the pseudogene TRBV3-2) to TRBJ1-5; TRBD1 is a possible D gene (5 bases). Germline V gene data show CDR1 as LGHDT and CDR2 as YNNKEL (reference sequence). The CDR3 loop spans 14 amino acids. The V end was cut by 4 bases, the J end by 6 bases, with 13 bases between. CDR3 sequence reads: CASSRRQQIQPQHF. CDR3 bases: TGTGCCAGCAGCCGGAGACAGCAGATTCAGCCCCAGCATTTT.

The chain employs TRBV9 and TRBJ2-1, with 7 bases that match TRBD2. The germline gives CDR1 SGDLS, CDR2 YYNGEE. CDR3 length equals 15 residues. V gave up 3 bases and J gave up 5 bases; unmatched junction bases: 8. The CDR3 here is CASSAGGGPNNEQFF. The CDR3 nucleotides are TGTGCCAGCAGCGCTGGGGGAGGGCCAAACAATGAGCAGTTCTTC.

V and J are TRBV27 and TRBJ2-5, with TRBD2 matching over 13 bases. The CDR3 length is 16 residues. V dropped 3 bases and J dropped 0; count of bases not matched to a gene: 1. Germline CDR1 and CDR2: MNHEY and SMNVEV (reference sequence). The DNA of the CDR3 is TGTGCCAGCAGTTTGGGACTAGCGGGGAACCAAGAGACCCAGTACTTC. Its protein product is CASSLGLAGNQETQYF.

This clone turned up a few times. This chain connects TRBV7-9 to TRBJ2-1; a possible D gene is TRBD1 (6 bases). Deletions cut 2 bases from V and 0 bases from J, with 8 bases between. The CDR3 totals 15 residues. CDR1 and CDR2 from the germline V gene are SEHNR and FQNEAQ (reference sequence). The CDR3 coding sequence is TGTGCCAGCAGCTTAACAGGGAGCTCCTACAATGAGCAGTTCTTC. Translated, it gives CASSLTGSSYNEQFF. Drawing the rest from reference TRBV7-9 and TRBJ2-1, the complete variable domain is DTGVSQNPRHKITKRGQNVTFRCDPISEHNRLYWYRQTLGQGPEFLTYFQNEAQLEKSRLLSDRFSAERPKGSFSTLEIQRTEQGDSAMYLCASSLTGSSYNEQFFGPGTRLTVL.

The chain uses TRBV28 and TRBJ1-4; a weak D match, TRBD1 (5 bases). Trimming cost V 6 bases and J 8 bases, with 19 bases left between them. CDR1 and CDR2 (germline): MDHEN, SYDVKM. The CDR3 is made up of 15 amino acids. The CDR3 DNA reads as TGTGCCAGCAGCCCCCTCTGGGGGGAGGACGAAAAACTGTTTTTT. It encodes CASSPLWGEDEKLFF.

The V call is TRBV24-1, the J call TRBJ2-5; TRBD1 matches 9 bases. Germline V lookup: CDR1 KGHDR, CDR2 SFDVKD. This CDR3 has 14 amino acids. V shed 7 bases and J 2 bases; nucleotides not matched to a gene: 4. The CDR3 reads CATRGQGSQETQYF. The CDR3 DNA sequence: TGTGCCACCAGGGGACAGGGAAGTCAAGAGACCCAGTACTTC.

This clone has more than one count but fewer than ten. The gene calls are TRBV30 and TRBJ1-1; no clear D. Trimming cost V 4 bases and J 11 bases, with 14 bases left between them. Germline CDR1 GTSNPN, CDR2 SVGIG (reference sequence). The CDR3 length is 11 residues. The CDR3 DNA is TGTGCCTGGATGGAGAGGCGGATGGCTTTCTTT. Encoded protein: CAWMERRMAFF.

The V and J genes are TRBV4-2 and TRBJ2-2, with 12 bases matching TRBD2. V lost 6 bases, J lost 3 bases, and 5 bases stayed unmatched. The CDR3 covers 16 residues. CDR1 and CDR2 (germline): LGHNA, YNFKEQ. CDR3 in amino acids: CASSRLAGAYTGELFF. CDR3 coding DNA: TGTGCCAGCAGTCGACTAGCGGGGGCCTACACCGGGGAGCTGTTTTTT.

The chain combines TRBV29-1 with TRBJ2-5; maybe TRBD2 (7 bases). V was cut by 6 bases and J by 4 bases, with 12 bases left in between. CDR1 SQVTM and CDR2 ANQGSEA come from the germline V gene. The CDR3 is 12 residues long. The DNA for the CDR3 is TGCAGCGTCCTGGGGGGGGCAGAGACCCAGTACTTC. This sequence encodes CSVLGGAETQYF.

The chain is built from TRBV24-1 and TRBJ2-3; D uncertain. Per germline, CDR1 KGHDR and CDR2 SFDVKD. CDR3 length: 13 residues. Trimming pared 3 bases from V and 2 bases from J, leaving 5 bases between. The CDR3 DNA sequence: TGTGCCACCAGTGATCTTGACACAGATACGCAGTATTTT. Residues: CATSDLDTDTQYF.

V gene TRBV28 combines with J gene TRBJ1-6, with 9 bases lining up with TRBD1. Unmatched junction bases numbered 8, after V lost 8 bases and J lost 9 bases. The CDR3 extends over 14 amino acids. The germline CDR1 and CDR2 sequences are MDHEN and SYDVKM. CDR3 sequence reads: CASGGQGPTSPLHF. In DNA, the CDR3 is TGTGCCAGCGGGGGACAGGGCCCGACTTCACCCCTCCACTTT.